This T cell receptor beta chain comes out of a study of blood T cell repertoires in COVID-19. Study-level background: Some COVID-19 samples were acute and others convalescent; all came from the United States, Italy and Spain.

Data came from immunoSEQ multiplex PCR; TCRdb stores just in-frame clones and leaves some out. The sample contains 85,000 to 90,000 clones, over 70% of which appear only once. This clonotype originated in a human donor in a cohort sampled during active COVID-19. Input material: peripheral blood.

The CDR3 DNA is TGCAGCGTCTTCTTAGCGGGCCACGGGGCTGGGGTTACTAACTATGGCTACACCTTC. Its translation is CSVFLAGHGAGVTNYGYTF. This chain links TRBV29-1 with TRBJ1-2; D perhaps matches TRBD1 (5 bases). V shed 6 bases and J shed 0 bases, with 29 bases lying between them. The CDR3 is 19 amino acids. From germline, CDR1 is SQVTM and CDR2 ANQGSEA. Full variable domain (rest looked up from reference TRBV29-1 and TRBJ1-2): SAVISQKPSRDICQRGTSLTIQCQVDSQVTMMFWYRQQPGQSLTLIATANQGSEATYESGFVIDKFPISRPNLTFSTLTVSNMSPEDSSIYLCSVFLAGHGAGVTNYGYTFGSGTRLTVV.